The 32 T cell receptor beta chains below all came from one sample that was sequenced in a study of long-term antiretroviral therapy in people with HIV. Survey level was the resolution at which the v3.0 immunoSEQ assay ran. Measured with immunoSEQ multiplex PCR; TCRdb has only the in-frame clones, and not every one. The sample includes just under 20,000 clones, 76% seen only once; the top ten take approximately 9.3%. The material sequenced was unsorted PBMCs, taken 0.5 years before starting antiretroviral therapy. These TCRs come from a man younger than 30 with HIV.

The chain combines TRBV18 with TRBJ1-4, with D hard to call. CDR3 size: 17 residues. Trimming removed 0 bases at V and 6 bases at J, with 17 bases between. CDR1 KGHSH and CDR2 LQKENI come from the germline V gene. CDR3 residues: CASSPPERVGEDEKLFF. In DNA form, the CDR3 reads TGTGCCAGCTCACCACCGGAAAGGGTCGGAGAGGATGAAAAACTGTTTTTT.

The gene calls are TRBV6-4 and TRBJ2-6, with D uncertain. The CDR3 is 16 amino acids. CDR1 is MRHNA, CDR2 SNTAGT, per germline. Trimming cost V 0 bases and J 0 bases, with 6 bases left between them. The CDR3 loop is CASSDSLDSGANVLTF. DNA for the CDR3: TGTGCCAGCAGTGACTCATTGGACTCTGGGGCCAACGTCCTGACTTTC.

The chain carries TRBV7-9 and TRBJ1-1; 10 bases agree with TRBD1. The CDR3 spans 15 residues. Unmatched junction bases numbered 4, after V lost 1 base and J lost 5 bases. The germline gives CDR1 SEHNR, CDR2 FQNEAQ (reference sequence). CDR3 bases: TGTGCCAGCAGCTTAGGACAGGGGGCTGAAACTGAAGCTTTCTTT. Amino acid sequence: CASSLGQGAETEAFF.

This chain connects TRBV27 to TRBJ2-2, with D possibly matching TRBD2 (5 bases). The CDR3 runs 16 residues. In germline, CDR1 is MNHEY, CDR2 SMNVEV (reference sequence). The germline V and J ends were trimmed by 5 bases and 4 bases, with 17 bases remaining between them. For the CDR3, the DNA is TGTGCCAGCAGTGCCCTCAGAGGGCGCGTCACCGGGGAGCTGTTTTTT. This gives the protein CASSALRGRVTGELFF.

V and J are TRBV13 and TRBJ2-1; D is possibly TRBD2 (7 bases). The CDR3 spans 16 residues. The germline CDR1 and CDR2 sequences are PRHDT and FYEKMQ (reference sequence). Trimming left V 3 bases short and J 4 bases short, with 16 bases between. CDR3 DNA sequence: TGTGCCAGCAGCTTCAACCTAGGGGGGGCATACAATGAGCAGTTCTTC. Translating it yields CASSFNLGGAYNEQFF.

The V gene is TRBV19, the J gene TRBJ2-1; D not resolved. The germline CDR1 and CDR2 sequences are LNHDA and SQIVND (reference sequence). V lost 5 bases and J lost 7, with 18 bases in between. The CDR3 length is 15 residues. CDR3 in amino acids: CASSSALSARNEQFF. The CDR3, as DNA: TGTGCCAGTAGTTCGGCTCTATCTGCGAGGAATGAGCAGTTCTTC.

The chain joins TRBV7-2 to TRBJ1-1, with a possible D match to TRBD1 (5 bases). Trimming removed 4 bases from V and 5 bases from J, with 11 bases in between. The CDR3 is 13 amino acids. In germline, CDR1 is SGHTA, CDR2 FQGNSA. In DNA, the CDR3 is TGTGCCAGCAGCTCTGGGGGTGGAACTGAAGCTTTCTTT. Amino acid sequence: CASSSGGGTEAFF.

The genes are TRBV7-8 and TRBJ2-5; D might be TRBD1 (5 bases). V was trimmed by 3 bases and J by 3 bases, leaving 8 bases between them. CDR3 size: 13 residues. Germline CDR1 SGHVS, CDR2 FQNEAQ. The CDR3, as DNA: TGTGCCAGCAGCTTGGGGCTTGAAGAGACCCAGTACTTC. Protein sequence: CASSLGLEETQYF.

V usage is TRBV9 and J usage is TRBJ2-7; 7 positions match TRBD1. The length of the CDR3 is 15 residues. CDR1 and CDR2 from the germline V gene are SGDLS and YYNGEE. Unmatched junction bases numbered 9, after V lost 4 bases and J lost 2 bases. The CDR3 loop reads CASSTETGTAYEQYF. CDR3 nucleotides: TGTGCCAGCAGCACCGAGACAGGGACGGCCTACGAGCAGTACTTC.

Remarks on this clone: Sequence at one end of the junction differs from germline and may be a read error. This chain joins TRBV5-1 and TRBJ1-1; D is unclear. The CDR3 is made up of 11 amino acids. The germline V gene has CDR1 SGHRS and CDR2 YFSETQ. The CDR3 protein is CASSYNSEAFF. The DNA for the CDR3 is TGCGCCAGCAGCTATAACAGTGAAGCTTTCTTT.

This clone was seen only a few times. V usage is TRBV5-1 and J usage is TRBJ2-7, with D uncertain. V was pared by 0 bases and J by 1 base, with 11 bases between. The CDR3 is 15 amino acids. Germline CDR1 is SGHRS and CDR2 is YFSETQ. The CDR3 loop is CASSLVPGTSYEQYF. In DNA, the CDR3 is TGCGCCAGCAGCTTGGTGCCAGGCACGTCCTACGAGCAGTACTTC.

The chain links TRBV7-9 to TRBJ1-1, with 9 bases lining up with TRBD1. The length of the CDR3 is 14 residues. V dropped 5 bases and J dropped 1; count of bases not matched to a gene: 2. Per germline, CDR1 SEHNR and CDR2 FQNEAQ (reference sequence). CDR3 in DNA: TGTGCCAGCAGCCCGGGACAGGGGAACACTGAAGCTTTCTTT. This codes for CASSPGQGNTEAFF.

The V and J genes are TRBV11-2 and TRBJ1-2; D perhaps matches TRBD1 (5 bases). The CDR3 spans 14 residues. V was clipped by 0 bases and J by 3 bases, with 8 bases between them. Per germline, CDR1 SGHAT and CDR2 FQNNGV. Here the CDR3 reads CASSLETGHYGYTF. The CDR3 DNA follows: TGTGCCAGCAGCTTAGAAACGGGGCACTATGGCTACACCTTC.

The genes are TRBV7-9 and TRBJ2-7; TRBD1 might be the D (6 bases). V lost 5 bases and J lost 2, with 13 bases in between. CDR1 and CDR2 (germline): SEHNR, FQNEAQ (reference sequence). There are 14 residues in the CDR3. The CDR3 reads CASSPRDKPYEQYF. The CDR3 coding sequence is TGTGCCAGCAGCCCCAGGGACAAGCCCTACGAGCAGTACTTC.

The chain joins TRBV28 to TRBJ2-6; no clear D. V was trimmed by 5 bases and J by 13 bases, leaving 9 bases between them. This CDR3 is 11 amino acids long. Germline CDR1 and CDR2: MDHEN and SYDVKM. The CDR3 DNA reads as TGTGCCAGCAGTCCCTCCTATGTCCTGACTTTC. This sequence encodes CASSPSYVLTF.

About this clone itself: At one end the junction does not follow the germline gene, possibly because of a read error. V and J are TRBV9 and TRBJ2-1; 14 bases line up with TRBD2. Germline V gene data show CDR1 as SGDLS and CDR2 as YYNGEE. The CDR3 spans 18 residues. The CDR3 spells CASSAGGLAGGPYSEQFF. CDR3 in DNA: TGTGCCAGCAGCGCAGGTGGACTAGCGGGAGGCCCGTACAGTGAGCAGTTCTTC.

V and J are TRBV4-1 and TRBJ2-7; D might be TRBD2 (5 bases). Trimming removed 2 bases at V and 3 bases at J, with 11 bases between. The CDR3 extends over 14 amino acids. Per germline, CDR1 MGHRA and CDR2 YSYEKL. Here the CDR3 DNA reads TGCGCCAGCAGCCAAAACTTCGACTACTACGAGCAGTACTTC. Its protein is CASSQNFDYYEQYF.

This sequence joins TRBV18 and TRBJ2-1; D is perhaps TRBD2 (6 bases). Looked up from germline, CDR1 is KGHSH and CDR2 is LQKENI. Trimming cost V 3 bases and J 7 bases, with 13 bases left between them. This CDR3 has 14 amino acids. The CDR3 sequence is CASSPLDYVNEQFF. CDR3 in DNA: TGTGCCAGCTCACCCTTGGACTACGTGAATGAGCAGTTCTTC.

This chain connects TRBV21-1 to TRBJ2-7; TRBD1 reflects the table's D call only, with no check against the DNA. TRBV21-1 is a pseudogene. The CDR3 has 15 residues. The CDR3 sequence is CASSPTGTNSYEQYF. CDR3 DNA sequence: TGTGCCAGCAGCCCGACAGGTACCAACTCCTACGAGCAGTACTTC.

J is TRBJ1-5 and V is TRBV10-2; 7 bases match TRBD1. The ends lost 2 bases at V and 9 bases at J; junction bases unmatched: 7. Germline-derived CDR1 and CDR2 are WSHSY and SAAADI. CDR3 size: 14 residues. The CDR3, as DNA: TGCGCCAGCAGTGAGGGACAGGATTTGATGCCCCAGCATTTT. Translating it yields CASSEGQDLMPQHF.

This chain connects TRBV13 to TRBJ1-1; D unresolved. Trimming left V 1 base short and J 0 bases short, with 9 bases between. The CDR3 has 15 residues. Germline CDR1 and CDR2: PRHDT and FYEKMQ (reference sequence). CDR3 sequence: CASSLAPLMNTEAFF. CDR3 in DNA: TGTGCCAGCAGCTTAGCCCCCCTCATGAACACTGAAGCTTTCTTT. Full variable domain (outside the CDR3, taken from reference TRBV13 and TRBJ1-1): AAGVIQSPRHLIKEKRETATLKCYPIPRHDTVYWYQQGPGQDPQFLISFYEKMQSDKGSIPDRFSAQQFSDYHSELNMSSLELGDSALYFCASSLAPLMNTEAFFGQGTRLTVV.

The V call is TRBV6-5, the J call TRBJ1-1; possibly TRBD1 for D (6 bases). Per the germline V gene, CDR1 is MNHEY and CDR2 is SVGAGI. The V and J ends lost 5 bases and 0 bases respectively, with 13 bases between them. The CDR3 has 15 residues. CDR3 region: CASSLTGNLNTEAFF. DNA for the CDR3: TGTGCCAGCAGTCTGACAGGAAACTTGAACACTGAAGCTTTCTTT.

The gene calls are TRBV27 and TRBJ1-1, with TRBD1 as a possible D gene (6 bases). This CDR3 is 13 amino acids long. The germline gives CDR1 MNHEY, CDR2 SMNVEV (reference sequence). V dropped 5 bases and J dropped 4 bases, with 11 bases sitting between them. The CDR3 nucleotides are TGTGCCAGCAGTCGGACAGAGAGCACTGAAGCTTTCTTT. As protein: CASSRTESTEAFF.

The CDR3 bases are TGTGCCAGCAGCGCAGGCAGGGGGGCGAGAACAACTGAAGCTTTCTTT. As protein: CASSAGRGARTTEAFF. The gene calls are TRBV9 and TRBJ1-1, with 7 bases aligning to TRBD1. Germline assignment: CDR1 SGDLS and CDR2 YYNGEE. V dropped 3 bases and J dropped 5; count of bases not matched to a gene: 13. This CDR3 comprises 16 residues.

The CDR3 protein is CASSSPRTPRAGNEQFF. The CDR3 DNA reads TGTGCCAGCAGTTCACCGAGGACGCCCCGGGCGGGCAATGAGCAGTTCTTC. The V and J genes are TRBV27 and TRBJ2-1; D may be TRBD2 (5 bases). Germline V CDR1 and CDR2: MNHEY, SMNVEV (reference sequence). This CDR3 region has 17 residues. V lost 4 bases and J lost 6, with 22 bases in between.

V gene TRBV5-6 combines with J gene TRBJ1-6; no clear D gene. The CDR3 contains 17 residues. The V end lost 0 bases, the J end lost 6 bases, and 16 bases lay between the germline ends. From germline, CDR1 is SGHDT and CDR2 YYEEEE. The CDR3 protein is CASSLDGSRRINSPLHF. The CDR3, as DNA: TGTGCCAGCAGCTTGGATGGTTCACGACGGATTAATTCACCCCTCCACTTT. The full variable domain, rest sourced from reference TRBV5-6 and TRBJ1-6, is DAGVTQSPTHLIKTRGQQVTLRCSPKSGHDTVSWYQQALGQGPQFIFQYYEEEERQRGNFPDRFSGHQFPNYSSELNVNALLLGDSALYLCASSLDGSRRINSPLHFGNGTRLTVT.

The chain couples TRBV4-1 to TRBJ1-1; 7 positions match TRBD1. Germline assignment: CDR1 MGHRA and CDR2 YSYEKL. V lost 1 base and J lost 5; bases outside the gene matches: 10. The CDR3 loop spans 16 amino acids. CDR3 nucleotide sequence: TGCGCCAGCAGCCAAGTCGCAAGACAGGGTGGAACTGAAGCTTTCTTT. Amino acids: CASSQVARQGGTEAFF.

This clone was counted only a few times. CDR3 sequence reads: CASREPGQVEGGYTF. The DNA for the CDR3 is TGTGCCAGCAGAGAACCGGGACAGGTAGAGGGTGGCTACACCTTC. The rearrangement joins TRBV6-5 to TRBJ1-2, with TRBD1 matching 8 bases. The germline V gene encodes CDR1 MNHEY and CDR2 SVGAGI. The ends lost 6 bases at V and 7 bases at J; junction bases unmatched: 13. The CDR3 is 15 residues long.

The rearrangement uses TRBV5-6 and TRBJ1-2, with D possibly TRBD1 on 5 matching bases. The V gene lost 0 bases and the J gene lost 4 bases, with 13 bases spanning the gap. This CDR3 spans 15 amino acids. CDR1 and CDR2 (germline): SGHDT, YYEEEE. CDR3 in DNA: TGTGCCAGCAGCTTGGTTTCAGGGTTCGGCTATGGCTACACCTTC. As protein: CASSLVSGFGYGYTF.

This clone was detected only a few times. The genes are TRBV7-9 and TRBJ2-7; D remains ambiguous. Trimming took off 1 base at V and 5 bases at J, with 3 bases between the two ends. The CDR3 has 11 amino acids. Germline V gene data show CDR1 as SEHNR and CDR2 as FQNEAQ (reference sequence). The CDR3 spells CASSLGDEQYF. CDR3 coding DNA: TGTGCCAGCAGCTTAGGGGACGAGCAGTACTTC.

The chain combines TRBV6-1 with TRBJ1-1; D remains ambiguous. V lost 2 bases and J 2 bases, leaving 15 bases between the germline ends. Germline V gene data show CDR1 as MNHNS and CDR2 as SASEGT. This CDR3 has 16 amino acids. The CDR3 DNA reads as TGTGCCAGCAGTGAAAAAAAGGGATGGGTAAACACTGAAGCTTTCTTT. The encoded protein is CASSEKKGWVNTEAFF.

This sequence joins TRBV2 and TRBJ2-7, with D perhaps matching TRBD1 or TRBD2 (5 bases each). Looked up from germline, CDR1 is SNHLY and CDR2 is FYNNEI. The V and J ends lost 0 bases and 4 bases respectively, with 10 bases between them. The CDR3 loop spans 14 amino acids. CDR3 nucleotide sequence: TGTGCCAGCAGTGAAGCGCTTGGGGGTTACGAGCAGTACTTC. It codes for CASSEALGGYEQYF.